This T cell receptor beta chain originates from a study of shared clonotypes between healthy human individuals. Looking at the study overall: Samples came from two female and a few male donors aged 18 to 49.

CD8 cells classed as naive were CD45RO-negative and positively selected for CCR7, excluding terminally differentiated effector memory CD45RA+ cells. Deep was the level at which the assay was run. As handled by the study authors: ImmunoSEQ gave junction-only sequences without quality scores, so filtering differed. Method: immunoSEQ multiplex PCR; TCRdb's copy keeps in-frame clones and lacks some. V and J calls and clone size follow that table, whereas D and trimming were derived from the DNA. The table records about 1.9 million clones, 93% of them present only once. Trimming removed 4 bases at V and 7 bases at J, with 17 bases between. This CDR3 comprises 14 residues. Germline V gene lookup returns CDR1 SGHRS and CDR2 YFSETQ.

V usage is TRBV5-1 and J usage is TRBJ1-1; D perhaps matches TRBD1 (6 bases). The material sequenced was naive CD8+ T cells from PBMCs. The TCR was taken from a young man in good health. Some clones in this sample may be carry-over from other donors' samples. The CDR3 spells CASSLRPGTHEAFF. The CDR3 region has the DNA TGCGCCAGCAGCCTACGACCCGGGACACATGAAGCTTTCTTT.